The present entry profiles one TCR beta chain with its context. What it binds is not known. Sequencing used immunoSEQ version 4 in survey mode. The repertoire was sequenced with immunoSEQ multiplex PCR; TCRdb's copy has only in-frame clones and lacks some. This sample carries 30,000 to 45,000 clones, approximately 78% of them seen once, and the ten largest clones take more than 0.9%. The stimulus was an HIV-1 Gag 15-mer peptide pool, about 1.1 ug/peptide/mL. Sorted nonresponding memory CD4+ T cells were CD40L-negative, CD69-negative, CD45RO-high. This sample stems from a study of persistence of HIV-infected CD4 T cells. Whole-study context: CD4+ T cells responding to CMV or HIV-1 Gag were isolated. Two participants gave one leukapheresis sample; others gave up to about 180 mL blood repeatedly.

The CDR3 is made up of 14 amino acids. Per the germline V gene, CDR1 is SNHLY and CDR2 is FYNNEI. J gave up 8 bases and V 1 base, and 7 bases lay outside the gene matches. Study observations and caveats: Within sorted populations, more oligoclonal TCRs accompanied more oligoclonal proviruses. Degenerate expanded CDR3beta sequences were enriched among CMV- and Gag-responding cells.

This clonotype was obtained from an adult with HIV. The donor label of this sample is uncertain. This material consisted of cultured CD4+ T cells from PBMCs, taken from a patient who received antiretroviral therapy. J is TRBJ1-2 and V is TRBV2, with 7 bases identical to TRBD1. The CDR3 DNA sequence: TGTGCCAGCAGTGAAGGGGGGACAGTTAGGGGCTACACCTTC. This sequence encodes CASSEGGTVRGYTF.